This is a list of T cell receptor beta chains from one sample in a study of STAT5B mutations in CD4+ large granular lymphocyte leukemia. Only in-frame clones appear in the TCRdb table, and some are missing; sequencing was by immunoSEQ multiplex PCR. This table has roughly 30,000 clones, roughly 70% appearing once. Sequencing was carried out using CD4+ T cells from blood buffy coats. The receptors here all came from a human donor in good health. Both conserved end residues are part of each CDR3. D genes are given only for firm matches. Not every row has a clone size; where given, it reads once, few, many or a size class.

-	-	TRBV11-2	TRBJ2-6	CASSRGVAGANVLTF	TGTGCCAGCAGCCGAGGGGTGGCTGGGGCCAACGTCCTGACTTTC
-	TRBD2	TRBV6-1	TRBJ2-5	CASSEAGTKETQYF	TGTGCCAGCAGTGAAGCCGGGACTAAAGAGACCCAGTACTTC
-	TRBD2	TRBV9	TRBJ2-3	CASSVESGGAGDTQYF	TGTGCCAGCAGCGTAGAGAGCGGGGGGGCGGGAGATACGCAGTATTTT
-	-	TRBV28	TRBJ1-1	CASTGQAPLGAFF	TGTGCCAGCACGGGCCAGGCCCCACTCGGGGCTTTCTTT
-	-	TRBV6-5	TRBJ2-2	CASSYFDGSTGELFF	TGTGCCAGCAGTTACTTCGATGGTAGCACCGGGGAGCTGTTTTTT
few	TRBD1	TRBV7-9	TRBJ1-5	CASSKADRVVNQPQHF	TGTGCCAGCAGCAAAGCTGACAGGGTTGTCAATCAGCCCCAGCATTTT
-	-	TRBV19	TRBJ2-7	CASSPADRSSYEQYF	TGTGCCAGTAGTCCAGCAGACAGGAGCTCCTACGAGCAGTACTTC
-	TRBD1	TRBV5-1	TRBJ1-3	CASSLRGQGSGNTIYF	TGCGCCAGCAGCTTGAGGGGACAGGGGTCTGGAAACACCATATATTTT
-	-	TRBV19	TRBJ1-1	CASSIYGNTEAFF	TGTGCCAGTAGTATATATGGGAACACTGAAGCTTTCTTT
-	-	TRBV4-1	TRBJ2-6	CASSQGVSGANVLTF	TGCGCCAGCAGCCAAGGGGTCTCTGGGGCCAACGTCCTGACTTTC
-	-	TRBV6-1	TRBJ2-7	CASSASYYEQYF	TGTGCCAGCAGTGCCTCCTACTACGAGCAGTACTTC
-	-	TRBV7-2	TRBJ2-7	CASSLSSGSFSYEQYF	TGTGCCAGCAGCTTAAGTTCCGGGTCCTTCTCCTACGAGCAGTACTTC
-	-	TRBV7-8	TRBJ2-2	CASSLVSGSNTGELFF	TGTGCCAGCAGCTTAGTTAGCGGTTCGAACACCGGGGAGCTGTTTTTT
-	-	TRBV2	TRBJ2-2	CASRPGTHGELFF	TGTGCCAGCAGACCCGGGACCCACGGGGAGCTGTTTTTT
few	TRBD1	TRBV19	TRBJ1-2	CASSSDRAYGYTF	TGTGCCAGTAGTTCCGACAGGGCCTATGGCTACACCTTC